The 24 T cell receptor beta chains below were found in one sample sequenced in a study of resident and recirculating memory T cells in vitiligo. Clones were read by immunoSEQ multiplex PCR, and TCRdb kept only the in-frame ones, dropping some. The sample lists around 40,000 clones; over 90% were seen once. What was sequenced was blood. The receptors were sampled from a male donor with vitiligo.

Concerning this clone: Other nucleotide sequences from this sample produce the same CDR3. The chain employs TRBV7-2 and TRBJ1-4; D ambiguous. Germline CDR1 is SGHTA and CDR2 is FQGNSA. V was pared by 3 bases and J by 2 bases, with 4 bases between. The CDR3 loop spans 13 amino acids. The CDR3 bases are TGTGCCAGCAGCTTCAGTACTAATGAAAAACTGTTTTTT. It is translated as CASSFSTNEKLFF.

A single count supports this clone. In DNA form, the CDR3 reads TGCGCCAGCAGCCCCCCTGGGACAGTTAATGAAAAACTGTTTTTT. Translated, it gives CASSPPGTVNEKLFF. The J gene is TRBJ1-4, the V gene TRBV5-1, with TRBD1 matching 7 bases. Losses at the gene ends were 4 bases for V and 4 bases for J; bases not matched to a gene: 7. Germline V lookup: CDR1 SGHRS, CDR2 YFSETQ. The CDR3 has 15 residues.

This rearrangement joins TRBV11-1 to TRBJ2-3; D might be TRBD2 (6 bases). The germline gives CDR1 SGHAT, CDR2 FQDESV (reference sequence). V gave up 7 bases and J gave up 3 bases, with 11 bases separating them. The CDR3 contains 13 residues. In DNA, the CDR3 is TGTGCCAGCAACCGGGACTTAACAGATACGCAGTATTTT. Residues: CASNRDLTDTQYF.

This chain links TRBV5-1 with TRBJ2-3, with D possibly being TRBD2 (6 bases). V dropped 4 bases and J dropped 5 bases, with 14 bases sitting between them. Germline CDR1 and CDR2: SGHRS and YFSETQ. The CDR3 runs 14 residues. The CDR3 reads CASSVTSIGDTQYF. CDR3 coding DNA: TGCGCCAGCAGCGTGACTAGTATTGGAGATACGCAGTATTTT.

V gene TRBV7-9 combines with J gene TRBJ1-1; D call uncertain. Germline CDR1 SEHNR, CDR2 FQNEAQ (reference sequence). The CDR3 has 11 residues. Trimming took off 5 bases at V and 10 bases at J, with 11 bases between the two ends. The CDR3 DNA reads TGTGCCAGCAGCCCCCGCGATTTAGCTTTCTTT. It is translated as CASSPRDLAFF.

The chain recombines TRBV7-9 with TRBJ2-7; no clear D. This CDR3 spans 11 amino acids. In germline, CDR1 is SEHNR, CDR2 FQNEAQ (reference sequence). The germline V and J ends were trimmed by 5 bases and 5 bases, with 7 bases remaining between them. As DNA, the CDR3 is TGTGCCAGCAGCCGCGTTGACGAGCAGTACTTC. This encodes CASSRVDEQYF. The full variable domain, completed using reference TRBV7-9 and TRBJ2-7, is DTGVSQNPRHKITKRGQNVTFRCDPISEHNRLYWYRQTLGQGPEFLTYFQNEAQLEKSRLLSDRFSAERPKGSFSTLEIQRTEQGDSAMYLCASSRVDEQYFGPGTRLTVT.

This chain connects TRBV18 to TRBJ2-1; 7 bases align to TRBD2. CDR3 size: 20 residues. Looked up from germline, CDR1 is KGHSH and CDR2 is LQKENI. Unmatched junction bases numbered 21, after V lost 4 bases and J lost 3 bases. In DNA form, the CDR3 reads TGTGCCAGCTCACTCCTACCCGGGACTACCGGATCGAAGGGCTACAATGAGCAGTTCTTC. Its translation is CASSLLPGTTGSKGYNEQFF. Together with reference TRBV18 and TRBJ2-1, the CDR3 gives the full variable domain: NAGVMQNPRHLVRRRGQEARLRCSPMKGHSHVYWYRQLPEEGLKFMVYLQKENIIDESGMPKERFSAEFPKEGPSILRIQQVVRGDSAAYFCASSLLPGTTGSKGYNEQFFGPGTRLTVL.

The rearrangement uses TRBV9 and TRBJ2-7, with 7 nucleotides matching TRBD1. CDR1 is SGDLS, CDR2 YYNGEE, per germline. V was pared by 0 bases and J by 4 bases, with 4 bases of the junction left unmatched. The CDR3 is made up of 14 amino acids. CDR3 loop: CASSVGGTEYEQYF. CDR3 sequence (DNA): TGTGCCAGCAGCGTAGGGGGGACAGAGTACGAGCAGTACTTC.

This chain connects TRBV10-3 to TRBJ2-7, with a tentative D call TRBD1 (7 bases). There are 15 residues in the CDR3. V was cut by 5 bases and J by 3 bases, with 17 bases left in between. Germline V lookup: CDR1 ENHRY, CDR2 SYGVKD. The DNA for the CDR3 is TGTGCCATCAGTTCCAGGGGGGACTCAAGCTACGAGCAGTACTTC. This gives the protein CAISSRGDSSYEQYF.

This clone turned up a few times. The chain joins TRBV6-5 to TRBJ1-2; 7 bases are shared with TRBD1. The CDR3 runs to 14 residues. Germline-derived CDR1 and CDR2 are MNHEY and SVGAGI. The J segment lost 4 bases and the V segment lost 5 bases, leaving 7 bases of the junction unmatched. CDR3 in DNA: TGTGCCAGCAGTGCCCGGGACAGACTCTATGGCTACACCTTC. Translating gives CASSARDRLYGYTF.

The V call is TRBV25-1, the J call TRBJ1-6; D perhaps matches TRBD1 (6 bases). The CDR3 extends over 13 amino acids. Trimming pared 4 bases from V and 6 bases from J, leaving 7 bases between. Per germline, CDR1 MGHDK and CDR2 SYGVNS. The CDR3 reads CASSGQVNSPLHF. CDR3 nucleotides: TGTGCCAGCAGTGGACAGGTTAATTCACCCCTCCACTTT.

The chain recombines TRBV9 with TRBJ2-1, with 13 nucleotides matching TRBD2. Unmatched junction bases numbered 1, after V lost 2 bases and J lost 5 bases. Germline values: CDR1 SGDLS, CDR2 YYNGEE. This CDR3 has 15 amino acids. Here the CDR3 DNA reads TGTGCCAGCAGCGTGACTAGCGGGGGGAACAATGAGCAGTTCTTC. Protein sequence: CASSVTSGGNNEQFF.

This chain joins TRBV29-1 and TRBJ2-7; 7 bases agree with TRBD2. J gave up 2 bases and V 1 base, and 11 bases lay outside the gene matches. CDR1 is SQVTM, CDR2 ANQGSEA, per germline. This CDR3 spans 16 amino acids. The CDR3 protein is CSVEGANGGRTYEQYF. For the CDR3, the DNA is TGCAGCGTTGAAGGCGCGAACGGGGGGAGGACCTACGAGCAGTACTTC.

In DNA, the CDR3 is TGTGCCAGCAGTGACGGGACGGGACAGGGGAGTGAAAAACTGTTTTTT. It specifies CASSDGTGQGSEKLFF. The chain couples TRBV6-4 to TRBJ1-4, with TRBD1 matching 10 bases. J gave up 7 bases and V 2 bases, and 7 bases lay outside the gene matches. Per the germline V gene, CDR1 is MRHNA and CDR2 is SNTAGT. CDR3 length equals 16 residues.

The genes are TRBV5-1 and TRBJ2-5, with TRBD1 matching over 11 bases. The V gene's germline CDR1 is SGHRS and CDR2 YFSETQ. This CDR3 region has 14 residues. Losses at the gene ends were 0 bases for V and 7 bases for J; bases not matched to a gene: 2. Here the CDR3 reads CASSLAGQGGTQYF. As DNA, the CDR3 is TGCGCCAGCAGCTTGGCGGGACAGGGGGGGACCCAGTACTTC.

This clone was seen only once. The J gene is TRBJ2-5, the V gene TRBV4-3; maybe TRBD1 (7 bases). The J call may be in error: the DNA end matches TRBJ2-7 better. This CDR3 has 14 amino acids. Germline CDR1 reads LGHNA; CDR2 reads YSLEER. CDR3 DNA: TGCGCCAGCAGCCAACGCCCGCAGGGGGGCGAGCAGTACTTC. Translating gives CASSQRPQGGEQYF.

The chain links TRBV5-1 to TRBJ1-5, with TRBD1 as a possible D gene (5 bases). The germline CDR1 and CDR2 sequences are SGHRS and YFSETQ. This CDR3 is built from 14 residues. Trimming cost V 4 bases and J 7 bases, with 15 bases left between them. DNA of the CDR3: TGCGCCAGCAGCCCGGGGACCGCGGGACAGCCCCAGCATTTT. Its translation is CASSPGTAGQPQHF.

The chain couples TRBV5-1 to TRBJ2-3; TRBD1 might be the D (6 bases). CDR1 SGHRS and CDR2 YFSETQ come from the germline V gene. This CDR3 contains 15 residues. The ends were cut back, 2 bases at V and 4 bases at J, with 14 bases in the middle. CDR3 sequence (DNA): TGCGCCAGCAGCTTTTGGGGGCGTGGGGCAGATACGCAGTATTTT. It yields the protein CASSFWGRGADTQYF.

The chain uses TRBV6-1 and TRBJ2-2, with TRBD2 matching 7 bases. Germline CDR1 MNHNS, CDR2 SASEGT. After removal of 6 bases from V and 10 bases from J, the junction contained 8 bases not matched to a gene. The CDR3 is 13 amino acids. This chain's CDR3 is CASRGGGIEELFF. The CDR3 DNA reads as TGTGCCAGCAGGGGGGGAGGGATTGAGGAGCTGTTTTTT.

This chain joins TRBV5-4 and TRBJ2-7; no firm D call. Deletions cut 9 bases from V and 2 bases from J, with 15 bases between. Germline CDR1 is SGHNT and CDR2 is YYREEE (reference sequence). CDR3 length equals 13 residues. CDR3 DNA: TGTGCCACCAGACCCCCAGGCACCTACGAGCAGTACTTC. It yields the protein CATRPPGTYEQYF. The variable domain in full, completed from reference TRBV5-4 and TRBJ2-7, reads ETGVTQSPTHLIKTRGQQVTLRCSSQSGHNTVSWYQQALGQGPQFIFQYYREEENGRGNFPPRFSGLQFPNYSSELNVNALELDDSALYLCATRPPGTYEQYFGPGTRLTVT.

The chain combines TRBV6-6 with TRBJ2-5, with 9 bases fitting TRBD2. Trimming at V came to 3 bases and at J to 7 bases, leaving 6 bases not matched to a gene. The CDR3 is made up of 14 amino acids. CDR1 is MNHNY, CDR2 SVGAGI, per germline (reference sequence). The CDR3 here is CASSYGTSWATQYF. CDR3 bases: TGTGCCAGCAGTTATGGGACTAGCTGGGCGACCCAGTACTTC.

V usage is TRBV7-3 and J usage is TRBJ2-5; 11 nucleotides agree with TRBD1. CDR3 length: 14 amino acids. V dropped 9 bases and J dropped 4; count of bases not matched to a gene: 7. The V gene's germline CDR1 is SGHTA and CDR2 FQGTGA. This CDR3 reads CASARTGGPETQYF. In nucleotides, the CDR3 is TGTGCCAGTGCTAGGACAGGGGGCCCAGAGACCCAGTACTTC.

This chain connects TRBV9 to TRBJ2-3; TRBD2 matches at 12 bases. The J segment lost 2 bases and the V segment lost 3 bases, leaving 16 bases of the junction unmatched. Germline V lookup: CDR1 SGDLS, CDR2 YYNGEE. This CDR3 comprises 20 residues. As DNA, the CDR3 is TGTGCCAGCAGCGGGACTAGCGGGGCGGGCCTTACCCCTTACACAGATACGCAGTATTTT. This translates into CASSGTSGAGLTPYTDTQYF.

This clone is a singleton in its sample. This chain links TRBV29-1 with TRBJ1-1; 7 bases line up with TRBD1. The ends lost 6 bases at V and 3 bases at J; junction bases unmatched: 7. Per the germline V gene, CDR1 is SQVTM and CDR2 is ANQGSEA. This CDR3 region has 13 residues. The CDR3 DNA follows: TGCAGCGTGACAGGGTTTTGGGACACTGAAGCTTTCTTT. Amino acids: CSVTGFWDTEAFF.